One and the same sample provided the 8 T cell receptor beta chains below, sequenced in a study of identical twins. TCRdb processed the 5' RACE reads anew with MiXCR; each CDR3 protein has one entry. The repertoire includes 200,000 to 250,000 distinct CDR3 sequences, less than 8% of them detected once, and about 1.8% sits in the top ten. The same data also contributed to another study, on yellow fever vaccine responses in identical twins.

The sequenced sample consisted of memory (CD45RO+) T cells sorted from blood. These receptors all come from a woman in her late teens or twenties in good health.

The rearrangement joins TRBV12-3 or TRBV12-4 to TRBJ2-5, with D maybe TRBD1 (6 bases). This CDR3 is 13 amino acids long. Trimming left V 5 bases short and J 5 bases short, with 12 bases between. The CDR3 nucleotides are TGTGCCAGCAGTGGGGACACGGCGGAGACCCAGTACTTC. This translates into CASSGDTAETQYF.

This clonotype has only a few counts. The rearrangement links TRBV12-3 or TRBV12-4 to TRBJ1-6; 8 bases align to TRBD1. Trimming at V came to 6 bases and at J to 9 bases, leaving 7 bases not matched to a gene. The CDR3 runs to 14 residues. The CDR3 DNA is TGTGCCAGCAGCCTAGGACAGGGTGGTTCACCCCTCCACTTT. As protein: CASSLGQGGSPLHF.

The CDR3 DNA reads TGTGCCAGCAGCCGGGAAGGAGGGAGATTCCACGAGCAGTACTTC. Translating gives CASSREGGRFHEQYF. The chain recombines TRBV6-2 or TRBV6-3 with TRBJ2-7; possible D gene TRBD2, 6 bases. The CDR3 extends over 15 amino acids. Trimming took off 6 bases at V and 5 bases at J, with 20 bases between the two ends. Germline loops: CDR1 MNHEY, CDR2 SVGEGT.

This clonotype was detected only a few times. This sequence joins TRBV4-2 and TRBJ2-2; D is ambiguous. The CDR3 has 15 residues. V was trimmed by 4 bases and J by 3 bases, leaving 12 bases between them. Germline lookup yields CDR1 LGHNA and CDR2 YNFKEQ. CDR3 in DNA: TGTGCCAGCAGCCCGGGTTCCTCAGACACCGGGGAGCTGTTTTTT. Translation: CASSPGSSDTGELFF.

This clonotype was recorded many times. The V call is TRBV5-1, the J call TRBJ2-5, with D possibly TRBD2 on 5 matching bases. Trimming cost V 0 bases and J 6 bases, with 12 bases left between them. CDR3 length: 14 residues. Germline CDR1 SGHRS, CDR2 YFSETQ. The CDR3: CASSLALAAKTQYF. CDR3 nucleotides: TGCGCCAGCAGCTTGGCCCTAGCCGCCAAGACCCAGTACTTC. Together with reference TRBV5-1 and TRBJ2-5, the CDR3 gives the full variable domain: KAGVTQTPRYLIKTRGQQVTLSCSPISGHRSVSWYQQTPGQGLQFLFEYFSETQRNKGNFPGRFSGRQFSNSRSEMNVSTLELGDSALYLCASSLALAAKTQYFGPGTRLLVL.

The chain couples TRBV5-1 to TRBJ2-5; 12 bases line up with TRBD2. V shed 0 bases, J shed 2 bases, and the junction held 11 bases outside the gene matches. The germline gives CDR1 SGHRS, CDR2 YFSETQ. The CDR3 runs to 19 residues. The CDR3 sequence is CASSLAGLAGGPSQETQYF. CDR3 in DNA: TGCGCCAGCAGCTTGGCCGGGCTAGCGGGAGGGCCCTCTCAAGAGACCCAGTACTTC. The whole variable domain, filled in from reference TRBV5-1 and TRBJ2-5, reads KAGVTQTPRYLIKTRGQQVTLSCSPISGHRSVSWYQQTPGQGLQFLFEYFSETQRNKGNFPGRFSGRQFSNSRSEMNVSTLELGDSALYLCASSLAGLAGGPSQETQYFGPGTRLLVL.

This clonotype was picked up many times. This chain joins TRBV6-2 or TRBV6-3 and TRBJ2-5; a weak D match, TRBD2 (5 bases). The CDR3 has 12 residues. The V gene's germline CDR1 is MNHEY and CDR2 SVGEGT. V gave up 4 bases and J gave up 5 bases, with 8 bases separating them. CDR3 amino acids: CASSSEGETQYF. CDR3 nucleotides: TGTGCCAGCAGTTCAGAGGGTGAGACCCAGTACTTC.

V and J are TRBV6-2 or TRBV6-3 and TRBJ2-1, with TRBD1 identical over 9 bases. The CDR3 length is 16 residues. In germline, CDR1 is MNHEY, CDR2 SVGEGT. Germline trimming cut 5 bases from V and 5 bases from J; bases unmatched to any gene: 10. For the CDR3, the DNA is TGTGCCAGCAGTGCTTCCGGGACAGGGCGTGACAATGAGCAGTTCTTC. This translates into CASSASGTGRDNEQFF.